These T cell receptor beta chains were read from a single sample in a study of identical twins. TCRdb re-called the 5' RACE reads with MiXCR, one entry per CDR3 protein. The sample carries about 280,000 distinct CDR3 sequences, under 9% recorded once. This same sample was also taken into another study, of yellow fever vaccine responses in identical twins.

The source material was memory (CD45RO+) T cells sorted from blood. The receptor set was obtained from a woman aged 18-29 years in good health. Each CDR3 is given without its conserved first and last residue.

J gene: TRBJ2-1
V gene: TRBV10-3
CDR3 protein: AISEGLVLEQF

J gene: TRBJ1-4
V gene: TRBV3-1
CDR3 protein: ASRFAGRNEKLF

J gene: TRBJ2-7
V gene: TRBV7-2
CDR3 protein: ASSLEWGSYEQY

J gene: TRBJ2-1
V gene: TRBV6-1
CDR3 protein: ASSEPGLASTEQF

J gene: TRBJ2-2
V gene: TRBV7-9
CDR3 protein: ASSRGTGNTGELF

J gene: TRBJ2-3
V gene: TRBV7-8
CDR3 protein: ASSPRTSGGTDTQY

J gene: TRBJ2-7
V gene: TRBV9
CDR3 protein: ASSVGWGTTTYEQY

J gene: TRBJ1-1
V gene: TRBV20-1
CDR3 protein: SASGDTLNTEAF

J gene: TRBJ1-1
V gene: TRBV29-1
CDR3 protein: SVGRPAF

J gene: TRBJ1-2
V gene: TRBV24-1
CDR3 protein: ATSVPGTGPDGYT

J gene: TRBJ2-5
V gene: TRBV25-1
CDR3 protein: ASNRGRETQY

J gene: TRBJ2-1
V gene: TRBV4-2
CDR3 protein: ASSQGEAKTNEQF

J gene: TRBJ2-1
V gene: TRBV20-1
CDR3 protein: SAPNVGGIGQSEQF

J gene: TRBJ2-7
V gene: TRBV10-3
CDR3 protein: AILDLTGYEQY

J gene: TRBJ2-7
V gene: TRBV19
CDR3 protein: ASSGTSASYEQY

J gene: TRBJ2-1
V gene: TRBV7-6
CDR3 protein: ASSSTTGGDYNEQF

J gene: TRBJ2-2
V gene: TRBV6-5
CDR3 protein: ASSYSGVGTGELF

J gene: TRBJ1-6
V gene: TRBV27
CDR3 protein: ASSFAGGFSPLH

J gene: TRBJ2-2
V gene: TRBV7-2
CDR3 protein: ASSLGISGNLF

J gene: TRBJ2-2
V gene: TRBV12-3/TRBV12-4
CDR3 protein: ASRRTGANTGELF

J gene: TRBJ2-3
V gene: TRBV7-7
CDR3 protein: ASSLAQGGTDTQY

J gene: TRBJ2-7
V gene: TRBV28
CDR3 protein: ATKDRVYEQY

J gene: TRBJ1-2
V gene: TRBV3-1
CDR3 protein: ASSKTLTDNYGYT

J gene: TRBJ2-2
V gene: TRBV20-1
CDR3 protein: SALRGPNTGELF

J gene: TRBJ2-1
V gene: TRBV5-6
CDR3 protein: ASSWGLAGGYNEQF

J gene: TRBJ1-1
V gene: TRBV6-1
CDR3 protein: ASRRGENTEAF

J gene: TRBJ2-3
V gene: TRBV7-9
CDR3 protein: ASSLGTMAPDTQY

J gene: TRBJ2-1
V gene: TRBV3-1
CDR3 protein: ASSQGAGTGWNEQF

J gene: TRBJ2-4
V gene: TRBV25-1
CDR3 protein: ASSTSGAKNIQY

J gene: TRBJ2-3
V gene: TRBV29-1
CDR3 protein: SAIKWPSGGTDTQY

J gene: TRBJ2-3
V gene: TRBV14
CDR3 protein: ASSPHLGTSSTDTQY

J gene: TRBJ2-1
V gene: TRBV20-1
CDR3 protein: SARDPGTSGDYNEQF

J gene: TRBJ1-1
V gene: TRBV11-3
CDR3 protein: ASSSPRGDEYTEAF

J gene: TRBJ2-7
V gene: TRBV24-1
CDR3 protein: ATGRDPHEQY

J gene: TRBJ2-1
V gene: TRBV10-3
CDR3 protein: AISEPLLGQRTSGRYNEQF

J gene: TRBJ2-5
V gene: TRBV11-2
CDR3 protein: ASSQGWETQY

J gene: TRBJ1-1
V gene: TRBV29-1
CDR3 protein: SGARVGTEAF

J gene: TRBJ2-1
V gene: TRBV4-1
CDR3 protein: ASSQASTTLSYNEQF

J gene: TRBJ2-7
V gene: TRBV6-1
CDR3 protein: ASSEWYEQY

J gene: TRBJ2-5
V gene: TRBV5-1
CDR3 protein: ASSAGAQVGQETQY

J gene: TRBJ2-1
V gene: TRBV6-4
CDR3 protein: ASSVRHIAGGSFDEQF

J gene: TRBJ2-3
V gene: TRBV12-3/TRBV12-4
CDR3 protein: ASSSFLGTSPVSTDTQY